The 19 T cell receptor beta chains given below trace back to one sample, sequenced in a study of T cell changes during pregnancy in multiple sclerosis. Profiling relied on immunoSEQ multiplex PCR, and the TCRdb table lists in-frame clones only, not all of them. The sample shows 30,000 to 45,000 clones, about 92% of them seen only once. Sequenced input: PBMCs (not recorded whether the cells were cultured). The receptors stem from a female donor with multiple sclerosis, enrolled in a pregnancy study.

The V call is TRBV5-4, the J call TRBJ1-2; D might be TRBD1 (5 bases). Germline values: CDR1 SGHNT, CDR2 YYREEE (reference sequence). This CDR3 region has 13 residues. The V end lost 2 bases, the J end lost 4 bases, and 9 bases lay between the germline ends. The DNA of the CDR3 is TGTGCCAGCAGCTTAAGGGGACCCTATGGCTACACCTTC. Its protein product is CASSLRGPYGYTF.

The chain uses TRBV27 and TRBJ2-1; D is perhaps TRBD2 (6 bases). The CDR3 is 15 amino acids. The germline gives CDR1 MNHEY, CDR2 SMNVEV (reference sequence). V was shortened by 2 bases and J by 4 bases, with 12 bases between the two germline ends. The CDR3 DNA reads TGTGCCAGCAGTTTAACCGGGAGTGGGTACAATGAGCAGTTCTTC. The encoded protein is CASSLTGSGYNEQFF.

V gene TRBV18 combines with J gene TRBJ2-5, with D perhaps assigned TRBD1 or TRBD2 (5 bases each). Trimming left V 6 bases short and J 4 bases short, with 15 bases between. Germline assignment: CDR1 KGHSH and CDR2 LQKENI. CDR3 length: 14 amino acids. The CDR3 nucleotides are TGTGCCAGCTCCCCTTCTCGAGGGGTAGAGACCCAGTACTTC. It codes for CASSPSRGVETQYF.

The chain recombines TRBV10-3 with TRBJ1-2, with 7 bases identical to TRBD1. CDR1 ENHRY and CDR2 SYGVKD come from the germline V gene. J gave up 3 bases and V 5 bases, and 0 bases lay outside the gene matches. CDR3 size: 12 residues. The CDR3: CAISTGDYGYTF. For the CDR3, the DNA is TGTGCCATCAGTACAGGGGACTATGGCTACACCTTC.

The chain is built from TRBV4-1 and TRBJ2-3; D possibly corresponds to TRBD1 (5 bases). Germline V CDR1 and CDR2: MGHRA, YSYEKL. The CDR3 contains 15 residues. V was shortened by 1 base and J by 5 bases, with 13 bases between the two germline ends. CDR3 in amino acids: CASSQVPGIEDTQYF. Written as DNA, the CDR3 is TGCGCCAGCAGCCAAGTACCAGGGATTGAAGATACGCAGTATTTT.

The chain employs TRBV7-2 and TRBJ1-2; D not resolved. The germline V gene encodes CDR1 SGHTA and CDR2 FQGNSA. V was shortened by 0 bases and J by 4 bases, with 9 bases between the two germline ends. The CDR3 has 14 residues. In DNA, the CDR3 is TGTGCCAGCAGCTTAGCACAGTTCTCCTATGGCTACACCTTC. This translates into CASSLAQFSYGYTF.

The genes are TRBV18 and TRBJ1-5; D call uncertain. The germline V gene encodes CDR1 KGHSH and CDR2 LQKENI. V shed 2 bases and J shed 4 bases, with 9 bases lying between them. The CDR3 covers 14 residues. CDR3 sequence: CASSPGAGNQPQHF. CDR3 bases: TGTGCCAGCTCACCAGGTGCGGGTAATCAGCCCCAGCATTTT. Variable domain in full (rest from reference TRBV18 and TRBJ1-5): NAGVMQNPRHLVRRRGQEARLRCSPMKGHSHVYWYRQLPEEGLKFMVYLQKENIIDESGMPKERFSAEFPKEGPSILRIQQVVRGDSAAYFCASSPGAGNQPQHFGDGTRLSIL.

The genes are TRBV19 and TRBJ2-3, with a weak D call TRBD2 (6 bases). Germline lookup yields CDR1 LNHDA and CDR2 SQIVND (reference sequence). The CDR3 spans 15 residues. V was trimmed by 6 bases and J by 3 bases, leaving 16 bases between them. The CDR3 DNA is TGTGCCAGTAGCCCGTGGCAGCGGGTAACAGATACGCAGTATTTT. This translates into CASSPWQRVTDTQYF.

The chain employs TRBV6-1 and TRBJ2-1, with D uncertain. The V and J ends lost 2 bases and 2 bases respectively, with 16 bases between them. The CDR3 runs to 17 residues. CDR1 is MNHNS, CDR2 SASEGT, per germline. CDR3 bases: TGTGCCAGCAGTGAATATATTGCCTCAATCCCCTACAATGAGCAGTTCTTC. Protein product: CASSEYIASIPYNEQFF.

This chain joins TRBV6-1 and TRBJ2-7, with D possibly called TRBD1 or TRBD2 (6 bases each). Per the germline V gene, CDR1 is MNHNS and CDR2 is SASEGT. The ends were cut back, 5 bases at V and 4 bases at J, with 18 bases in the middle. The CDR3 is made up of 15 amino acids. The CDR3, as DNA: TGTGCCAGCAGTCCAGACCCGGGGGCGGGATACGAGCAGTACTTC. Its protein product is CASSPDPGAGYEQYF.

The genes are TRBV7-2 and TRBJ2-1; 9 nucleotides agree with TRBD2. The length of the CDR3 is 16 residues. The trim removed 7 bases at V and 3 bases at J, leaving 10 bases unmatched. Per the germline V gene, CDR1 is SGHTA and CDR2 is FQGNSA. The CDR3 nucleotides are TGTGCCAGCACCCTTTTAGGAGCGGGAGGCTACAATGAGCAGTTCTTC. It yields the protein CASTLLGAGGYNEQFF. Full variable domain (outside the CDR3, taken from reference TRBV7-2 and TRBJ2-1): GAGVSQSPSNKVTEKGKDVELRCDPISGHTALYWYRQSLGQGLEFLIYFQGNSAPDKSGLPSDRFSAERTGGSVSTLTIQRTQQEDSAVYLCASTLLGAGGYNEQFFGPGTRLTVL.

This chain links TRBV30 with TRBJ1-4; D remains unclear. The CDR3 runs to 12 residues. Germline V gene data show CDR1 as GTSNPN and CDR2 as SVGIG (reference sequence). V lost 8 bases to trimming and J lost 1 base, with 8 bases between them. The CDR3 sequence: CAQAVTNEKLFF. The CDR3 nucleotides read TGTGCCCAGGCGGTAACTAATGAAAAACTGTTTTTT. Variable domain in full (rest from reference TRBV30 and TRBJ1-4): SQTIHQWPATLVQPVGSPLSLECTVEGTSNPNLYWYRQAAGRGLQLLFYSVGIGQISSEVPQNLSASRPQDRQFILSSKKLLLSDSGFYLCAQAVTNEKLFFGSGTQLSVL.

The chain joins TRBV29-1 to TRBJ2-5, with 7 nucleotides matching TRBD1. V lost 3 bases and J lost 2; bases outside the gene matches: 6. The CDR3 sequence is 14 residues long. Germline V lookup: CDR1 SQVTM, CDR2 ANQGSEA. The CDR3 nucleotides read TGCAGCGTTGATTCCGGGACAGAGCAAGAGACCCAGTACTTC. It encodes CSVDSGTEQETQYF.

CDR3 sequence (DNA): TGTGCCAGCAGCCCGGGACAGGGGACCACTGAAGCTTTCTTT. As protein: CASSPGQGTTEAFF. The chain employs TRBV5-6 and TRBJ1-1; TRBD1 agrees at 10 bases. Per the germline V gene, CDR1 is SGHDT and CDR2 is YYEEEE. This CDR3 region has 14 residues. V shed 4 bases and J 4 bases; nucleotides not matched to a gene: 4. The whole variable domain, filled in from reference TRBV5-6 and TRBJ1-1, reads DAGVTQSPTHLIKTRGQQVTLRCSPKSGHDTVSWYQQALGQGPQFIFQYYEEEERQRGNFPDRFSGHQFPNYSSELNVNALLLGDSALYLCASSPGQGTTEAFFGQGTRLTVV.

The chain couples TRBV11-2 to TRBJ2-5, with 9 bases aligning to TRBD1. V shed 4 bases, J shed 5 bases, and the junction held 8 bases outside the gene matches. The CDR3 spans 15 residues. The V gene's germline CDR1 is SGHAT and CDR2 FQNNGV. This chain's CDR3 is CASSSRDRAGETQYF. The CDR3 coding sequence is TGTGCCAGCAGCTCCCGGGACAGGGCGGGGGAGACCCAGTACTTC. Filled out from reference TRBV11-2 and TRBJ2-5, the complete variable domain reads EAGVAQSPRYKIIEKRQSVAFWCNPISGHATLYWYQQILGQGPKLLIQFQNNGVVDDSQLPKDRFSAERLKGVDSTLKIQPAKLEDSAVYLCASSSRDRAGETQYFGPGTRLLVL.

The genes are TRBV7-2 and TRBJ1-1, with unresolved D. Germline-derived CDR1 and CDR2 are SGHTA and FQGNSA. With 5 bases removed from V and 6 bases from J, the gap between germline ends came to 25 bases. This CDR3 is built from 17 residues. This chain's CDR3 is CASSPQYRLNTGAEAFF. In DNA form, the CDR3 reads TGTGCCAGCAGCCCACAGTACAGATTGAACACTGGGGCTGAAGCTTTCTTT.

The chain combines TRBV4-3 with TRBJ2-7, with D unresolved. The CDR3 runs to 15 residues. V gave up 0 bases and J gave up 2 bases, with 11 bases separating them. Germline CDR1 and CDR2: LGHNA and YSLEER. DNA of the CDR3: TGCGCCAGCAGCCAAGAGGAAGCGCCTGCCTACGAGCAGTACTTC. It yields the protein CASSQEEAPAYEQYF.

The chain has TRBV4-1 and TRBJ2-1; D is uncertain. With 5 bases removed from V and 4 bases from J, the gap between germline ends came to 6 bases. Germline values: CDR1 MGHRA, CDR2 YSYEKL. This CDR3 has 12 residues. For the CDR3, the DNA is TGCGCCAGCAGCTGGAGTTACAATGAGCAGTTCTTC. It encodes CASSWSYNEQFF.

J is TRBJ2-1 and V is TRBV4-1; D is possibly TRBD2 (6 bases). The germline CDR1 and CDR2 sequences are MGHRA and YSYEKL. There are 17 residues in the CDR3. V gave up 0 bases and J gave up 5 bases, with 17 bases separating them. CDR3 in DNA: TGCGCCAGCAGCCAAGATCGGGTTACTAGCTATCACAATGAGCAGTTCTTC. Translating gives CASSQDRVTSYHNEQFF.